These T cell receptor beta chains were read from a single sample in a study of blood T cell repertoires in COVID-19. The data were produced by immunoSEQ multiplex PCR, yet TCRdb's version contains in-frame clones alone and is incomplete. Found here are roughly 150,000 clones, just under 85% of them singletons; the top ten hold roughly 2.5%. The specimen was peripheral blood. The receptors come from a woman older than 75 with COVID-19, enrolled during active disease. CDR3s include the opening cysteine and the closing phenylalanine or tryptophan. D genes are given only for firm matches. Clone sizes are given selectively: once, few, many, or a class where the clone is expanded.

abundance: few
d_gene: NA
j_gene: TRBJ1-1
v_gene: TRBV19
CDR3aa: CASSFQRDTEAFF
CDR3nt: TGTGCCAGTAGTTTCCAGAGGGACACTGAAGCTTTCTTT

abundance: once
d_gene: NA
j_gene: TRBJ2-1
v_gene: TRBV27
CDR3aa: CASSRPREQFF
CDR3nt: TGTGCCAGCAGCCGCCCCAGGGAGCAGTTCTTC

abundance: NA
d_gene: NA
j_gene: TRBJ1-6
v_gene: TRBV27
CDR3aa: CASSLLASSYNSPLHF
CDR3nt: TGTGCCAGCAGTTTATTAGCCAGCTCCTATAATTCACCCCTCCACTTT

abundance: NA
d_gene: NA
j_gene: TRBJ2-1
v_gene: TRBV6-2/TRBV6-3
CDR3aa: CASSPDSYNEQFF
CDR3nt: TGTGCCAGCAGTCCCGACAGTTACAATGAGCAGTTCTTC

abundance: NA
d_gene: TRBD1
j_gene: TRBJ1-6
v_gene: TRBV2
CDR3aa: CASSQTGAESPLHF
CDR3nt: TGTGCCAGCAGCCAGACAGGGGCCGAGTCACCCCTCCACTTT

abundance: NA
d_gene: TRBD1
j_gene: TRBJ2-7
v_gene: TRBV27
CDR3aa: CATQTRTGGIYEQYF
CDR3nt: TGTGCCACCCAGACCAGGACAGGGGGCATCTACGAGCAGTACTTC

abundance: NA
d_gene: NA
j_gene: TRBJ1-4
v_gene: TRBV6-1
CDR3aa: CASSDAMGEKLFF
CDR3nt: TGTGCCAGCAGTGATGCCATGGGCGAAAAACTGTTTTTT

abundance: once
d_gene: TRBD1
j_gene: TRBJ1-6
v_gene: TRBV27
CDR3aa: CASSFGTGNSPLHF
CDR3nt: TGTGCCAGCAGTTTCGGGACAGGGAATTCACCCCTCCACTTT

abundance: NA
d_gene: NA
j_gene: TRBJ1-1
v_gene: TRBV7-3
CDR3aa: CASSFSGAGNTEAFF
CDR3nt: TGTGCCAGCAGCTTCTCAGGGGCGGGGAACACTGAAGCTTTCTTT

abundance: NA
d_gene: NA
j_gene: TRBJ1-1
v_gene: TRBV12-3/TRBV12-4
CDR3aa: CASEASSVAFF
CDR3nt: TGTGCCAGCGAGGCGTCCAGTGTAGCTTTCTTT

abundance: NA
d_gene: NA
j_gene: TRBJ1-6
v_gene: TRBV12-5
CDR3aa: CASGPAGGAYNSPLHF
CDR3nt: TGTGCTAGTGGCCCGGCGGGGGGGGCATATAATTCACCCCTCCACTTT

abundance: NA
d_gene: NA
j_gene: TRBJ1-2
v_gene: TRBV28
CDR3aa: CASRQAGVKANYGYTF
CDR3nt: TGTGCCAGCCGCCAGGCAGGGGTCAAAGCTAACTATGGCTACACCTTC

abundance: once
d_gene: TRBD2
j_gene: TRBJ2-5
v_gene: TRBV12-3/TRBV12-4
CDR3aa: CASKAGDPETQYF
CDR3nt: TGTGCCAGCAAGGCGGGGGATCCAGAGACCCAGTACTTC

abundance: NA
d_gene: NA
j_gene: TRBJ1-4
v_gene: TRBV11-2
CDR3aa: CASSLRQVNEKLFF
CDR3nt: TGTGCCAGCAGCTTAAGACAGGTTAATGAAAAACTGTTTTTT

abundance: once
d_gene: NA
j_gene: TRBJ2-7
v_gene: TRBV3-1/TRBV3-2
CDR3aa: CASSQALQGRHEQYF
CDR3nt: TGTGCCAGCAGCCAAGCTTTACAGGGCAGACACGAGCAGTACTTC

abundance: NA
d_gene: TRBD2
j_gene: TRBJ2-5
v_gene: TRBV7-8
CDR3aa: CASSSGLVEGTQYF
CDR3nt: TGTGCCAGCAGCTCGGGACTAGTAGAGGGGACCCAGTACTTC

abundance: NA
d_gene: NA
j_gene: TRBJ1-2
v_gene: TRBV6-2/TRBV6-3
CDR3aa: CASSYTTRVGPDGYTF
CDR3nt: TGTGCCAGCAGTTACACTACTCGGGTTGGTCCGGATGGCTACACCTTC

abundance: NA
d_gene: TRBD1
j_gene: TRBJ2-7
v_gene: TRBV5-1
CDR3aa: CASSYSGTGGEEQYF
CDR3nt: TGCGCCAGCAGCTATTCCGGGACAGGGGGCGAGGAGCAGTACTTC

abundance: few
d_gene: NA
j_gene: TRBJ2-1
v_gene: TRBV18
CDR3aa: CASTRQSVYNEQFF
CDR3nt: TGTGCCAGCACCCGACAGAGTGTATACAATGAGCAGTTCTTC

abundance: NA
d_gene: NA
j_gene: TRBJ1-1
v_gene: TRBV5-1
CDR3aa: CASSRDSMNTEAFF
CDR3nt: TGCGCCAGCAGTCGAGACAGCATGAACACTGAAGCTTTCTTT

abundance: NA
d_gene: TRBD1
j_gene: TRBJ2-7
v_gene: TRBV10-3
CDR3aa: CAITPGQGNIVQYF
CDR3nt: TGTGCCATCACTCCGGGACAGGGTAATATAGTGCAGTACTTC

abundance: NA
d_gene: NA
j_gene: TRBJ1-2
v_gene: TRBV28
CDR3aa: CASSLTGSYGYTF
CDR3nt: TGTGCCAGCAGTTTAACAGGGTCGTATGGCTACACCTTC

abundance: few
d_gene: NA
j_gene: TRBJ1-1
v_gene: TRBV7-2
CDR3aa: CASSEETGAGAFF
CDR3nt: TGTGCCAGCAGCGAGGAGACAGGTGCGGGAGCTTTCTTT

abundance: NA
d_gene: NA
j_gene: TRBJ2-3
v_gene: TRBV24-1
CDR3aa: CATSDGRRGTSDTQYF
CDR3nt: TGTGCCACCAGTGATGGCCGCAGGGGTACATCAGATACGCAGTATTTT

abundance: NA
d_gene: TRBD1
j_gene: TRBJ2-1
v_gene: TRBV24-1
CDR3aa: CATSRQGASYNEQFF
CDR3nt: TGTGCCACCAGTCGACAGGGGGCGAGTTACAATGAGCAGTTCTTC

abundance: NA
d_gene: TRBD2
j_gene: TRBJ2-5
v_gene: TRBV19
CDR3aa: CASSIGTSRQETQYF
CDR3nt: TGTGCCAGTAGTATAGGGACTAGCAGACAAGAGACCCAGTACTTC

abundance: NA
d_gene: TRBD1
j_gene: TRBJ2-2
v_gene: TRBV6-2/TRBV6-3
CDR3aa: CASSYYGTENTGELFF
CDR3nt: TGTGCCAGCAGTTACTACGGGACAGAGAACACCGGGGAGCTGTTTTTT

abundance: once
d_gene: NA
j_gene: TRBJ1-2
v_gene: TRBV7-8
CDR3aa: CASSLTRTDYGYTF
CDR3nt: TGTGCCAGCAGCTTAACTAGGACGGATTATGGCTACACCTTC

abundance: few
d_gene: NA
j_gene: TRBJ2-1
v_gene: TRBV7-3
CDR3aa: CASSQQQGWSEQFF
CDR3nt: TGTGCCAGCAGCCAACAGCAGGGGTGGAGTGAGCAGTTCTTC

abundance: NA
d_gene: NA
j_gene: TRBJ2-7
v_gene: TRBV2
CDR3aa: CASSGQGYEQYF
CDR3nt: TGTGCCAGCAGTGGACAAGGCTACGAGCAGTACTTC

abundance: NA
d_gene: TRBD1
j_gene: TRBJ1-1
v_gene: TRBV6-6
CDR3aa: CASSYSGQGVTEAFF
CDR3nt: TGTGCCAGCAGTTACTCGGGACAGGGCGTCACTGAAGCTTTCTTT

abundance: NA
d_gene: NA
j_gene: TRBJ2-5
v_gene: TRBV29-1
CDR3aa: CSARQASETQYF
CDR3nt: TGCAGCGCTAGACAGGCTTCGGAGACCCAGTACTTC

abundance: NA
d_gene: NA
j_gene: TRBJ1-6
v_gene: TRBV14
CDR3aa: CASSPNRDLSPLHF
CDR3nt: TGTGCCAGCAGCCCGAACAGGGATTTGTCACCCCTCCACTTT

abundance: NA
d_gene: TRBD1
j_gene: TRBJ2-4
v_gene: TRBV18
CDR3aa: CASSPSGGQGVLQYF
CDR3nt: TGTGCCAGCTCACCTTCAGGAGGACAGGGGGTCCTTCAGTACTTC

abundance: NA
d_gene: NA
j_gene: TRBJ1-5
v_gene: TRBV30
CDR3aa: CAWSEQVTNQPQHF
CDR3nt: TGTGCCTGGAGTGAACAGGTCACCAATCAGCCCCAGCATTTT

abundance: NA
d_gene: NA
j_gene: TRBJ2-5
v_gene: TRBV7-9
CDR3aa: CASSLALPVSETQYF
CDR3nt: TGTGCCAGCAGCTTAGCACTACCCGTTTCGGAGACCCAGTACTTC

abundance: NA
d_gene: NA
j_gene: TRBJ1-4
v_gene: TRBV18
CDR3aa: CASSPREDEKLFF
CDR3nt: TGTGCCAGCTCACCGAGGGAAGACGAAAAACTGTTTTTT

abundance: once
d_gene: NA
j_gene: TRBJ2-4
v_gene: TRBV5-1
CDR3aa: CASSLRLAKNIQYF
CDR3nt: TGCGCCAGCAGCTTGCGGTTAGCCAAAAACATTCAGTACTTC

abundance: NA
d_gene: NA
j_gene: TRBJ2-1
v_gene: TRBV2
CDR3aa: CASRLLDNEQFF
CDR3nt: TGTGCCAGCAGACTACTGGACAATGAGCAGTTCTTC

abundance: NA
d_gene: NA
j_gene: TRBJ2-4
v_gene: TRBV18
CDR3aa: CASCQGIRDIQYF
CDR3nt: TGTGCCAGCTGTCAGGGGATTCGGGACATTCAGTACTTC

abundance: once
d_gene: TRBD1
j_gene: TRBJ2-7
v_gene: TRBV6-5
CDR3aa: CASSHDRGYEQYF
CDR3nt: TGTGCCAGCAGCCACGACAGGGGTTACGAGCAGTACTTC

abundance: NA
d_gene: TRBD1
j_gene: TRBJ1-4
v_gene: TRBV5-1
CDR3aa: CASKTGANEKLFF
CDR3nt: TGCGCCAGCAAGACAGGGGCTAATGAAAAACTGTTTTTT

abundance: NA
d_gene: NA
j_gene: TRBJ2-7
v_gene: TRBV28
CDR3aa: CASSLSLYEQYF
CDR3nt: TGTGCCAGCAGTTTATCGTTGTACGAGCAGTACTTC

abundance: NA
d_gene: NA
j_gene: TRBJ2-1
v_gene: TRBV19
CDR3aa: CASSDWGGLYEQFF
CDR3nt: TGTGCCAGTAGTGATTGGGGGGGCCTGTATGAGCAGTTCTTC

abundance: NA
d_gene: NA
j_gene: TRBJ2-7
v_gene: TRBV7-2
CDR3aa: CASSWDPGTTYEQYF
CDR3nt: TGTGCCAGCAGCTGGGACCCCGGGACAACCTACGAGCAGTACTTC

abundance: NA
d_gene: TRBD2
j_gene: TRBJ2-7
v_gene: TRBV6-6
CDR3aa: CASSPTGTSAEQYF
CDR3nt: TGTGCCAGCTCCCCAACCGGGACTAGCGCAGAGCAGTACTTC

abundance: NA
d_gene: TRBD2
j_gene: TRBJ2-7
v_gene: TRBV28
CDR3aa: CASRRGSGSHEQYF
CDR3nt: TGTGCCAGCAGGAGGGGTAGCGGGTCCCACGAGCAGTACTTC

abundance: NA
d_gene: TRBD1
j_gene: TRBJ2-1
v_gene: TRBV30
CDR3aa: CAWSGDRVYNEQFF
CDR3nt: TGTGCCTGGAGTGGGGACAGGGTTTACAATGAGCAGTTCTTC